These 4 T cell receptor beta chains came from one sample sequenced in a study of lymphopenia after photon versus proton radiotherapy (dated by TCRdb to about 2019). Library preparation was by the immunoSEQ multiplex PCR assay. Drawn from immuneACCESS, this table holds only the in-frame rearrangements with V and J called that TCRdb kept. Clones are partly lost; checked studies trace under half to an unresolved V gene and leave the rest unexplained. The sample table records 65,000 to 70,000 clones; about nine tenths of these occur just once. Together, the top ten hold about 3.1% of the sample. This specimen was peripheral blood, taken from a patient treated with photon-based radiotherapy. The origin of the receptors is a woman in her seventies with pancreatic cancer.

The V and J genes are TRBV11-3 and TRBJ1-4; 8 bases are a match to TRBD1. V gave up 1 base and J gave up 4 bases; unmatched junction bases: 5. Germline-derived CDR1 and CDR2 are SGHNT and YENEEA. The CDR3 is 16 residues long. CDR3 bases: TGTGCCAGCAGCTTAGCAGGGGGCGCAGGTAATGAAAAACTGTTTTTT. This encodes CASSLAGGAGNEKLFF.

The chain combines TRBV7-2 with TRBJ2-3, with D possibly being TRBD1 or TRBD2 (5 bases each). Trimming cost V 1 base and J 2 bases, with 10 bases left between them. The CDR3 runs to 15 residues. CDR1 SGHTA and CDR2 FQGNSA come from the germline V gene. The CDR3 DNA sequence: TGTGCCAGCAGCTTAGTCGGGGCCCCCACAGATACGCAGTATTTT. This translates into CASSLVGAPTDTQYF.

The V gene is TRBV7-9, the J gene TRBJ1-1; D is possibly TRBD1 (5 bases). The CDR3 loop spans 12 amino acids. Germline V gene data show CDR1 as SEHNR and CDR2 as FQNEAQ (reference sequence). V was cut by 5 bases and J by 4 bases, with 8 bases left in between. The DNA of the CDR3 is TGTGCCAGCAGCCCGCAGGGCACTGAAGCTTTCTTT. It encodes CASSPQGTEAFF.

In this sample, this clone turned up once. The chain employs TRBV19 and TRBJ1-1, with 10 bases fitting TRBD1. Germline CDR1 and CDR2: LNHDA and SQIVND (reference sequence). This CDR3 has 15 amino acids. The V and J ends lost 7 bases and 4 bases, in that order; junction bases with no gene match: 9. The CDR3 DNA follows: TGTGCCAGTACCCCGGACAGGGGGATTGGCACTGAAGCTTTCTTT. Encoded protein: CASTPDRGIGTEAFF.